This TCR beta chain was sequenced during a study of T cell responses to AZD1222 COVID-19 vaccine. Overall study context: Second-dose schedules of about 4 or about 12 weeks were combined. Notes on the study in general: Donor demographics were predominantly white British with a female majority; clonal diversity may be underestimated. At baseline, seropositivity was found in only six AZD1222 recipients.

Details on this clone: The antigen is undetermined. A much larger clone sits a single nucleotide away, making a read error possible.

Assay used: immunoSEQ multiplex PCR; TCRdb lists only in-frame clones, some missing. The repertoire has 150,000 or so clones, roughly 92% of them found once; the top ten carry about 5.5%. From germline, CDR1 is MNHNS and CDR2 SASEGT. After removal of 2 bases from V and 4 bases from J, the junction contained 1 base not matched to a gene. The CDR3 spans 15 residues. Sequencing used peripheral blood, obtained on day 0 of AZD1222 vaccination. The genes are TRBV6-1 and TRBJ2-5, with 13 bases lining up with TRBD2. This sequence was found in an adult in good health. The CDR3 DNA is TGTGCCAGCAGTGAAACTAGCGGGGGGGCAGAGACCCAGTACTTC. Translating it yields CASSETSGGAETQYF.